Listed below are T cell receptor beta chains from one sample, sequenced in a study of T cells after yellow fever vaccination. TCRdb analysed the 5' RACE reads with MiXCR anew, one entry per CDR3 protein. Altogether 100,000 to 150,000 distinct CDR3 sequences are present, more than 6.5% being singletons, with the ten largest covering just under 2.5%. The specimen comprised CD4+ T cells sorted from PBMCs, sampled more than 8 days after the first yellow fever vaccination. Receptors were obtained from a man between 18 and 35 years old who received the YFV17D yellow fever vaccine. Both conserved end residues are part of each CDR3. Each record gives: D gene, clone size, J gene, V gene, CDR3 protein, CDR3 DNA. A D gene is named only where the DNA matches it firmly. Expanded clones get a size class; other rows say once, few or many, or leave the size out.

>.|many|TRBJ2-3|TRBV7-8
CASSLVAGLDTQYF
TGTGCCAGCAGCTTAGTTGCGGGGCTGGATACGCAGTATTTT
>TRBD1|many|TRBJ1-4|TRBV12-3/TRBV12-4
CASSFGQGEEKLFF
TGTGCCAGCAGTTTCGGACAGGGGGAGGAAAAACTGTTTTTT
>.|many|TRBJ1-1|TRBV5-1
CASSFLQGRDTEAFF
TGCGCCAGCAGCTTTCTTCAGGGTAGGGACACTGAAGCTTTCTTT
>.|many|TRBJ2-5|TRBV6-5
CASSYESGLETQYF
TGTGCCAGCAGTTACGAAAGTGGATTGGAGACCCAGTACTTC
>.|few|TRBJ2-7|TRBV7-2
CASSPRWISYEQYF
TGTGCCAGCAGTCCGAGATGGATCTCCTACGAGCAGTACTTC
>TRBD2|many|TRBJ2-3|TRBV2
CASRSQRGAQDTQYF
TGTGCCAGCAGATCCCAGCGGGGGGCGCAGGATACGCAGTATTTT
>TRBD2|once|TRBJ2-3|TRBV4-3
CASSQEAPARGARDTQYF
TGCGCCAGCAGCCAAGAAGCCCCTGCGCGGGGGGCAAGAGATACGCAGTATTTT
>.|many|TRBJ2-7|TRBV7-2
CASSSTPGLSYEQYF
TGTGCCAGCAGCTCTACTCCGGGACTCTCCTACGAGCAGTACTTC
>.|many|TRBJ2-6|TRBV6-2/TRBV6-3
CASSFPGLRSGANVLTF
TGTGCCAGCAGTTTTCCGGGACTGCGCTCTGGGGCCAACGTCCTGACTTTC
>.|.|TRBJ2-2|TRBV18
CASSKNTGELFF
TGTGCCAGCTCCAAGAACACCGGGGAGCTGTTTTTT
>.|.|TRBJ1-1|TRBV7-2
CASSFAAQGMNTEAFF
TGTGCCAGCAGCTTTGCAGCACAGGGCATGAACACTGAAGCTTTCTTT
>TRBD2|many|TRBJ2-1|TRBV27
CASSLFFSGGDNEQFF
TGTGCCAGCAGTTTATTTTTTAGCGGGGGAGACAATGAGCAGTTCTTC
>.|.|TRBJ2-2|TRBV10-3
CALSALQGTGELFF
TGTGCCCTCTCCGCGCTCCAGGGCACCGGGGAGCTGTTTTTT
>.|many|TRBJ2-5|TRBV6-5
CASSYGGAGETQYF
TGTGCCAGCAGTTACGGGGGTGCGGGAGAGACCCAGTACTTC
>.|many|TRBJ2-3|TRBV5-1
CASSSGGQGTDTQYF
TGCGCCAGCAGCTCGGGGGGCCAGGGCACAGATACGCAGTATTTT
>TRBD1|many|TRBJ2-2|TRBV6-5
CASSYGTGGTGELFF
TGTGCCAGCAGTTACGGGACAGGGGGCACCGGGGAGCTGTTTTTT
>.|few|TRBJ1-5|TRBV6-1
CASRSQTVNQPQHF
TGTGCCAGCAGGTCCCAGACTGTAAATCAGCCCCAGCATTTT
>.|many|TRBJ2-5|TRBV11-2
CASSLLWGRTASETQYF
TGTGCCAGCAGCTTGTTATGGGGACGGACAGCTTCAGAGACCCAGTACTTC
>TRBD1|many|TRBJ2-7|TRBV10-2
CASRATGESTYEQYF
TGCGCCAGCAGGGCTACAGGGGAGAGTACCTACGAGCAGTACTTC
>TRBD2|few|TRBJ2-3|TRBV5-6
CASSLSGGRVRTDTQYF
TGTGCCAGCAGCTTAAGCGGGGGAAGGGTGAGGACAGATACGCAGTATTTT
>.|.|TRBJ2-1|TRBV15
CATQGSGAYNEQFF
TGTGCCACCCAGGGGAGCGGCGCCTACAATGAGCAGTTCTTC
>TRBD1|many|TRBJ1-4|TRBV5-8
CASSSWTGSNEKLFF
TGTGCCAGCAGCTCCTGGACAGGATCAAATGAAAAACTGTTTTTT
>.|many|TRBJ1-5|TRBV7-2
CASSSRGGHQPQHF
TGTGCCAGCAGCTCCAGGGGAGGCCATCAGCCCCAGCATTTT
>TRBD2|many|TRBJ2-3|TRBV24-1
CATSEGGGGGDTQYF
TGTGCCACCAGTGAGGGCGGGGGGGGAGGAGATACGCAGTATTTT
>TRBD2|many|TRBJ2-3|TRBV4-2
CASSQEGLATDTQYF
TGTGCCAGCAGCCAAGAGGGACTAGCGACAGATACGCAGTATTTT
>TRBD2|many|TRBJ2-2|TRBV7-2
CASRPTSGGPGELFF
TGTGCCAGCAGACCAACTAGCGGGGGGCCCGGGGAGCTGTTTTTT
>.|many|TRBJ2-2|TRBV23-1
CASSQFGKVYPGELFF
TGCGCCAGCAGTCAATTCGGGAAGGTATATCCCGGGGAGCTGTTTTTT
>TRBD2|many|TRBJ2-7|TRBV7-8
CASGRGSGSYEQYF
TGTGCCAGCGGGAGGGGCAGCGGGTCCTACGAGCAGTACTTC
>.|medium-sized|TRBJ2-3|TRBV7-2
CASSLVVGTDTQYF
TGTGCCAGCAGCTTAGTGGTGGGGACAGATACGCAGTATTTT
>.|many|TRBJ2-5|TRBV9
CASSVAPQETQYF
TGTGCCAGCAGCGTAGCTCCCCAAGAGACCCAGTACTTC
>.|.|TRBJ2-3|TRBV20-1
CSARTSGDLITDTQYF
TGCAGTGCTAGAACATCGGGAGACCTGATCACAGATACGCAGTATTTT
>TRBD2|many|TRBJ2-3|TRBV7-2
CASSLVAGAGDTQYF
TGTGCCAGCAGCTTAGTAGCGGGGGCGGGAGATACGCAGTATTTT
>.|many|TRBJ2-3|TRBV5-1
CASSPGRWIDTQYF
TGCGCCAGCAGCCCTGGGCGGTGGATCGATACGCAGTATTTT
>TRBD2|many|TRBJ2-5|TRBV20-1
CSAFLAGQETQYF
TGCAGTGCCTTCCTAGCGGGGCAAGAGACCCAGTACTTC
>TRBD1|few|TRBJ2-3|TRBV7-2
CASSDRGQINTDTQYF
TGTGCCAGCAGCGACAGGGGGCAAATCAACACAGATACGCAGTATTTT
>.|many|TRBJ2-2|TRBV27
CASRAGQYTGELFF
TGTGCCAGCAGGGCGGGACAGTACACCGGGGAGCTGTTTTTT
>.|many|TRBJ2-3|TRBV29-1
CSVEGAGDTQYF
TGCAGCGTTGAGGGGGCCGGAGATACGCAGTATTTT
>TRBD1|many|TRBJ2-1|TRBV5-1
CASSPRTGEGEQFF
TGCGCCAGCAGCCCTCGGACAGGGGAGGGTGAGCAGTTCTTC
>.|many|TRBJ1-6|TRBV20-1
CSAREVAGSPLHF
TGCAGTGCTAGAGAGGTGGCGGGTTCACCCCTCCACTTT
>.|many|TRBJ1-4|TRBV4-1
CASSQEGCLFF
TGCGCCAGCAGCCAAGAAGGTTGCCTGTTTTTT
>TRBD1|many|TRBJ1-1|TRBV20-1
CSAPGTGYTEAFF
TGCAGTGCCCCCGGGACAGGCTACACTGAAGCTTTCTTT
>TRBD1|many|TRBJ1-2|TRBV7-9
CASGNQTGGDGYTF
TGTGCCAGCGGGAATCAAACAGGGGGCGACGGCTACACCTTC
>TRBD2|many|TRBJ2-1|TRBV3-1
CASSSPSGGYSYNEQFF
TGTGCCAGCAGCAGCCCTAGCGGGGGCTACTCCTACAATGAGCAGTTCTTC
>.|few|TRBJ1-1|TRBV4-1
CASSLEARLAEAFF
TGCGCCAGCAGTCTAGAGGCCAGGCTGGCAGAAGCTTTCTTT
>.|many|TRBJ1-4|TRBV5-1
CASSFDGIINEKLFF
TGCGCCAGCAGCTTCGACGGAATTATTAATGAAAAACTGTTTTTT